This T cell receptor beta chain was found in a study of cytomegalovirus exposure and HLA in healthy donors. Study observations and caveats: Only CMV serostatus was available as immune exposure information. In vitro checks showed that a few CMV-associated chains really do target CMV antigens.

Looked up from germline, CDR1 is SEHNR and CDR2 is FQNEAQ (reference sequence). CDR3 length: 18 amino acids. This clone was seen only a few times. Its antigen is currently unknown. An end of the junction does not agree with germline; a read error may underlie this. 60 Vbeta and 13 Jbeta primers were used in PCR. Sequenced by immunoSEQ multiplex PCR; TCRdb stores in-frame clones only, minus some. This sample has roughly 230,000 clones, with approximately 78% found just once. This sequence joins TRBV7-9 and TRBJ2-2, with 9 bases lining up with TRBD1. The sample was PBMCs. The clonotype originates from a boy between 5 and 17 years old in good health and CMV-seronegative. CDR3 bases: TGTTCCAGCAGCTTAGTATATCGGGGGACAGGGTTGACCGGGGAGCTGTTTTTT. Its protein is CSSSLVYRGTGLTGELFF.